One and the same sample provided the 17 T cell receptor beta chains below, sequenced in a study of vaccination effects on CD4 cells after COVID-19. Expansion with viral peptide pools was applied to antigen-specific CD4+ T cells by the ViraFEST assay prior to sequencing. With 9 to 11 days of culture completed, CD4+ T cells were isolated. Absence of prior SARS-CoV-2 infection characterized the vaccine recipients, who showed negative nucleocapsid antibodies. For these TCRs, the target antigens are not known. Sequencing was performed with immunoSEQ multiplex PCR; in TCRdb, only in-frame clones are kept and a portion is missing. The table records tens of thousands of clones, 73% of them present only once. The starting material was CD4+ T cells from PBMCs cultured with SARS-CoV-2 spike peptides, obtained before COVID-19 vaccination. The origin of the receptors is a human donor who received a COVID-19 vaccine.

The J gene is TRBJ2-5, the V gene TRBV3-1 (or the pseudogene TRBV3-2); 11 bases line up with TRBD1. Germline V CDR1 and CDR2: LGHDT, YNNKEL (reference sequence). The CDR3 is 16 amino acids. V shed 4 bases and J 0 bases; nucleotides not matched to a gene: 4. This CDR3 reads CASSRLDRGHQETQYF. The CDR3 DNA is TGTGCCAGCAGCCGCTTGGACAGGGGGCACCAAGAGACCCAGTACTTC.

The chain combines TRBV5-1 with TRBJ1-5, with unresolved D. The CDR3 has 12 amino acids. Germline lookup yields CDR1 SGHRS and CDR2 YFSETQ. Trimming took 0 bases from V and 5 from J, leaving 3 bases between them. DNA for the CDR3: TGCGCCAGCAGCTTGGTTGATCAGCCCCAGCATTTT. Residues: CASSLVDQPQHF.

The chain employs TRBV24-1 and TRBJ1-2; D possibly corresponds to TRBD1 (5 bases). Trimming removed 3 bases at V and 10 bases at J, with 17 bases between. The germline V gene encodes CDR1 KGHDR and CDR2 SFDVKD. The CDR3 loop spans 14 amino acids. In nucleotides, the CDR3 is TGTGCCACCAGTGATGGCGACAGAACCCCCTTCTACACCTTC. Protein product: CATSDGDRTPFYTF.

This clone was counted only a few times. This sequence joins TRBV7-9 and TRBJ2-7; D may be TRBD1 (7 bases). Trimming took 1 base from V and 3 from J, leaving 13 bases between them. The length of the CDR3 is 15 residues. From germline, CDR1 is SEHNR and CDR2 FQNEAQ (reference sequence). In nucleotides, the CDR3 is TGTGCCAGCAGCTTAGGGCGTCAGGGGGGCTACGAGCAGTACTTC. It codes for CASSLGRQGGYEQYF.

This sequence joins TRBV6-5 and TRBJ2-2; no reliable D call. CDR1 is MNHEY and CDR2 is SVGAGI in the germline V gene. This CDR3 is 13 amino acids long. The V gene lost 7 bases and the J gene lost 0 bases, with 6 bases spanning the gap. CDR3 amino acids: CASTTTNTGELFF. CDR3 nucleotides: TGTGCCAGCACCACGACGAACACCGGGGAGCTGTTTTTT.

The V call is TRBV6-5, the J call TRBJ2-5; no definite D call. CDR1 and CDR2 (germline): MNHEY, SVGAGI. The CDR3 is made up of 14 amino acids. V was shortened by 6 bases and J by 2 bases, with 13 bases between the two germline ends. The CDR3 loop is CASRRSQHQETQYF. CDR3 in DNA: TGTGCCAGCAGGAGGTCGCAGCATCAAGAGACCCAGTACTTC.

The CDR3 region is CASSYELSNYGYTF. CDR3 DNA: TGTGCCAGCAGCTACGAGCTCTCAAACTATGGCTACACCTTC. The J gene is TRBJ1-2, the V gene TRBV7-9; D remains unclear. Germline assignment: CDR1 SEHNR and CDR2 FQNEAQ (reference sequence). Deletions cut 4 bases from V and 2 bases from J, with 11 bases between. The CDR3 loop spans 14 amino acids.

The V and J genes are TRBV4-2 and TRBJ2-2; no reliable D call. V was clipped by 0 bases and J by 10 bases, with 6 bases between them. Looked up from germline, CDR1 is LGHNA and CDR2 is YNFKEQ. The CDR3 contains 12 residues. The CDR3 protein is CASSQDLVELFF. The DNA of the CDR3 is TGTGCCAGCAGCCAAGACCTGGTGGAGCTGTTTTTT.

V gene TRBV3-1 (or the pseudogene TRBV3-2) combines with J gene TRBJ1-5; perhaps TRBD1 as D (5 bases). The CDR3 runs to 13 residues. Trimming took off 5 bases at V and 7 bases at J, with 12 bases between the two ends. The V gene's germline CDR1 is LGHDT and CDR2 YNNKEL (reference sequence). The CDR3 DNA is TGTGCCAGCAGCGGGGGGTTAGGGCAGCCCCAGCATTTT. This sequence encodes CASSGGLGQPQHF.

For the CDR3, the DNA is TGTGCCAGCAGCTCGAACCCACAGGGTAACTTCTATGGCTACACCTTC. Amino acid sequence: CASSSNPQGNFYGYTF. The V gene is TRBV7-8, the J gene TRBJ1-2; a possible D gene is TRBD1 (6 bases). CDR1 is SGHVS, CDR2 FQNEAQ, per germline. The CDR3 contains 16 residues. The V gene lost 4 bases and the J gene lost 4 bases, with 19 bases spanning the gap.

The chain carries TRBV11-1 and TRBJ1-2; 7 bases are shared with TRBD1. V lost 1 base, J lost 6 bases, and 8 bases stayed unmatched. Germline CDR1 SGHAT, CDR2 FQDESV (reference sequence). This CDR3 comprises 15 residues. CDR3 in amino acids: CASSLGQGVQDGYTF. CDR3 coding DNA: TGTGCCAGCAGCTTAGGACAGGGTGTCCAGGATGGCTACACCTTC. Full variable domain (remainder filled in from reference TRBV11-1 and TRBJ1-2): EAEVAQSPRYKITEKSQAVAFWCDPISGHATLYWYRQILGQGPELLVQFQDESVVDDSQLPKDRFSAERLKGVDSTLKIQPAELGDSAMYLCASSLGQGVQDGYTFGSGTRLTVV.

This clone was seen only a few times. The chain recombines TRBV29-1 with TRBJ2-1, with D possibly TRBD2 on 6 matching bases. The CDR3 runs to 15 residues. With 4 bases removed from V and 0 bases from J, the gap between germline ends came to 13 bases. Germline CDR1 reads SQVTM; CDR2 reads ANQGSEA. DNA of the CDR3: TGCAGCGTTGCGGCGGGACCGAGCTCCTACAATGAGCAGTTCTTC. Its protein is CSVAAGPSSYNEQFF.

In its sample, this clone was seen once. This sequence joins TRBV6-1 and TRBJ2-7; unclear D gene. From germline, CDR1 is MNHNS and CDR2 SASEGT. Trimming left V 1 base short and J 1 base short, with 11 bases between. CDR3 length: 15 amino acids. The CDR3, as DNA: TGTGCCAGCAGTGAAGAGGAGATTAAATCCTACGAGCAGTACTTC. Its protein is CASSEEEIKSYEQYF.

V is TRBV3-1 (or the pseudogene TRBV3-2) and J is TRBJ2-6; D remains unclear. The V and J ends lost 3 bases and 3 bases respectively, with 9 bases between them. Germline-derived CDR1 and CDR2 are LGHDT and YNNKEL (reference sequence). The CDR3 covers 15 residues. The CDR3: CASSQASGGANVLTF. The CDR3 DNA reads TGTGCCAGCAGCCAGGCATCGGGTGGGGCCAACGTCCTGACTTTC.

The genes are TRBV5-3 and TRBJ1-3; D unclear. TRBV5-3 is an ORF, with its function uncertain. The CDR3 extends over 16 amino acids. Deletions cut 0 bases from V and 1 base from J, with 11 bases between. This CDR3 is CARSLGHCPSGNTIYF. The DNA for the CDR3 is TGTGCCAGAAGCTTGGGCCATTGTCCTTCTGGAAACACCATATATTTT.

This chain links TRBV13 with TRBJ2-1; the match to TRBD1 covers 12 bases. Germline CDR1 and CDR2: PRHDT and FYEKMQ (reference sequence). The trim removed 4 bases at V and 10 bases at J, leaving 8 bases unmatched. This CDR3 has 15 amino acids. The CDR3 loop is CASSSSGQGAQEQFF. CDR3 in DNA: TGTGCCAGCAGCTCCTCGGGACAGGGGGCGCAGGAGCAGTTCTTC. The full variable domain, rest sourced from reference TRBV13 and TRBJ2-1, is AAGVIQSPRHLIKEKRETATLKCYPIPRHDTVYWYQQGPGQDPQFLISFYEKMQSDKGSIPDRFSAQQFSDYHSELNMSSLELGDSALYFCASSSSGQGAQEQFFGPGTRLTVL.

The rearrangement joins TRBV5-6 to TRBJ2-5; 7 bases align to TRBD1. Per the germline V gene, CDR1 is SGHDT and CDR2 is YYEEEE. The V segment lost 4 bases and the J segment 3 bases; nucleotides outside the gene matches: 0. The CDR3 extends over 12 amino acids. The DNA for the CDR3 is TGTGCCAGCAGCGGACAGGAAGAGACCCAGTACTTC. It yields the protein CASSGQEETQYF.